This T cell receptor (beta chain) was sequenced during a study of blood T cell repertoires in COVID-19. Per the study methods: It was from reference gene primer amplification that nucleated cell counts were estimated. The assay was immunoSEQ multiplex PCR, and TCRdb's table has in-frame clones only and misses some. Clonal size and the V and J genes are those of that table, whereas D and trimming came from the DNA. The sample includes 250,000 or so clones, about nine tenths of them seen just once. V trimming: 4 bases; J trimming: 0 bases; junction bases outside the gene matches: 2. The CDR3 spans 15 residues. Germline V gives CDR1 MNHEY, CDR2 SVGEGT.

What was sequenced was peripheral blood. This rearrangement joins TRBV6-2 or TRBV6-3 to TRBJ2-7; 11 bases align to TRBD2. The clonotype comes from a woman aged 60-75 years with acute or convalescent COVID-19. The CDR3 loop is CASSSLAGVSYEQYF. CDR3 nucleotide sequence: TGTGCCAGCAGTTCACTAGCGGGGGTCTCCTACGAGCAGTACTTC.